This T cell receptor beta chain was identified during a study of T cell responses to AZD1222 COVID-19 vaccine. General study findings and limits: Repertoire collection took place solely once the T cell response had peaked. Only a handful of AZD1222 recipients tested seropositive at baseline. Spike-specific TCR depth and breadth grew after two AZD1222 doses.

The junction had 6 bases not matched to a gene; V was cut back by 5 bases and J by 3 bases. The CDR3 has 14 amino acids. Germline CDR1 is MNHEY and CDR2 is SMNVEV (reference sequence). Note on this clone: Its specificity is not known.

The assay was immunoSEQ multiplex PCR, and TCRdb's table has in-frame clones only and misses some. The sample records around 150,000 clones, about 90% being singletons. The source material was peripheral blood, sampled on day 0 of AZD1222 vaccination. This rearrangement joins TRBV27 to TRBJ1-1; TRBD1 matches at 7 bases. The TCR originated in an adult in good health. CDR3 DNA sequence: TGTGCCAGCAGTAAGGGGGCCTTGTACACTGAAGCTTTCTTT. Its protein product is CASSKGALYTEAFF.